This T cell receptor (beta chain) was captured by sequencing in a study of Graves' ophthalmopathy and Graves' hyperthyroidism. Ophthalmopathy in the donors was of moderate-to-severe activity, with CAS ≥3, NOSPECS ≥4 and duration under 3 months. Ineligible for inclusion were patients with other autoimmune diseases, uncontrolled infections, pregnancy or lactation. Diagnosis was based on clinical symptoms, serum thyroxine, TRAb, thyroid ultrasound and orbital computed tomography. RNA transcripts provided the template for amplifying TCR beta CDR3 regions. A first-round RT-PCR used HTBI primers, followed by a second-round multiplex PCR. TCRdb re-called the multiplex PCR reads through MiXCR, storing one row per CDR3 protein. The table shows 600,000 to 700,000 distinct CDR3 sequences, with more than 40% occurring only once. In the case of this clonotype: The target antigen is unknown.

V shed 3 bases and J shed 4 bases, with 10 bases lying between them. Germline-derived CDR1 and CDR2 are LGHDT and YNNKEL (reference sequence). This CDR3 spans 14 amino acids. General study points: Most thyroid clonotypes with frequency above 0.001 were detected in blood too.

Sequencing was done on a sample of peripheral blood. This TCR derives from an adult man with Graves' ophthalmopathy. The chain employs TRBV3-1 and TRBJ1-3, with D uncertain. CDR3 nucleotides: TGTGCCAGCAGCCACGCCGTTTCCGGAAACACCATATATTTT. This encodes CASSHAVSGNTIYF.